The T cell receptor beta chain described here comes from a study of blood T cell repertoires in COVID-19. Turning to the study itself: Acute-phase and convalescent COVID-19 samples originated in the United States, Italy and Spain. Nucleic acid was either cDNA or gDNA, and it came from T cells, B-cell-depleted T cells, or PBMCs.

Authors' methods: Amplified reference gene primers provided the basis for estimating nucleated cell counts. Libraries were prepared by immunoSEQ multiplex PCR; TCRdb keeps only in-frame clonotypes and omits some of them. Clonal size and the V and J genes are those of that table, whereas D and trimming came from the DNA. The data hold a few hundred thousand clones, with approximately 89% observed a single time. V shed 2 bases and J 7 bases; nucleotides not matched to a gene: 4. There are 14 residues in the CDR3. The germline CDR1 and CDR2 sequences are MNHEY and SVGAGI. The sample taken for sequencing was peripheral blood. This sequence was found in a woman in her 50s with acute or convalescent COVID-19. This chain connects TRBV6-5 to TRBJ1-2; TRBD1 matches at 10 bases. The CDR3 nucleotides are TGTGCCAGCAGTTACGGGACAGGGGTGCCTGGCTACACCTTC. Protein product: CASSYGTGVPGYTF.